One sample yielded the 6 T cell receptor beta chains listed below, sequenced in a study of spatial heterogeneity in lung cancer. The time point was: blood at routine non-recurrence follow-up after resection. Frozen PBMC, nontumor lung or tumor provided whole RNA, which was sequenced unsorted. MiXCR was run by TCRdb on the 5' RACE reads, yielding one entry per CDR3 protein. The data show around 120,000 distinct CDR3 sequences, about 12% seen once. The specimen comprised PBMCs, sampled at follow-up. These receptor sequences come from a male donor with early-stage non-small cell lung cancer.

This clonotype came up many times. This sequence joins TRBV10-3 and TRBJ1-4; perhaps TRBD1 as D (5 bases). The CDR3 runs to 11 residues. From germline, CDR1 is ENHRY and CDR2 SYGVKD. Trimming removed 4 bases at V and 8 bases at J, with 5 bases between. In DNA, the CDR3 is TGTGCCATCAGTGGGGGCGAAAAACTGTTTTTT. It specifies CAISGGEKLFF.

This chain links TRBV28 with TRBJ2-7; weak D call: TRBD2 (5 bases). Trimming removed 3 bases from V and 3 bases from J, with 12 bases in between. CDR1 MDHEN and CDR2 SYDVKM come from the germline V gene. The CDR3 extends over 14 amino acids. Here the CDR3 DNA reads TGTGCCAGCAGTTTGGGCGGGCTCAGCTACGAGCAGTACTTC. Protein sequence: CASSLGGLSYEQYF.

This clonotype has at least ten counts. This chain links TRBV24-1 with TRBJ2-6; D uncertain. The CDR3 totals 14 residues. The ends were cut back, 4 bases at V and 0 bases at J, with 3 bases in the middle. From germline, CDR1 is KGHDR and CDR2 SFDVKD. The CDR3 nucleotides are TGTGCCACCAGTGACATCTCTGGGGCCAACGTCCTGACTTTC. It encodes CATSDISGANVLTF.

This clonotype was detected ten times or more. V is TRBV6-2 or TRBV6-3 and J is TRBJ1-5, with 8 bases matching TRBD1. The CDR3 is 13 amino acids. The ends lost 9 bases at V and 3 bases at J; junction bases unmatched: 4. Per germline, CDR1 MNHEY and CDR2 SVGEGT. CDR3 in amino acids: CASGQGINQPQHF. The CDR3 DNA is TGTGCCAGTGGACAGGGCATCAATCAGCCCCAGCATTTT.

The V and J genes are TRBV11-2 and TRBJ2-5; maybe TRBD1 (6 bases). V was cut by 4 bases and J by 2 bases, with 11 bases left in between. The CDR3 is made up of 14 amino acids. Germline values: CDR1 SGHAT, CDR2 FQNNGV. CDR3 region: CASSSWTAQETQYF. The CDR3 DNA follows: TGTGCCAGCAGCTCATGGACAGCACAAGAGACCCAGTACTTC.

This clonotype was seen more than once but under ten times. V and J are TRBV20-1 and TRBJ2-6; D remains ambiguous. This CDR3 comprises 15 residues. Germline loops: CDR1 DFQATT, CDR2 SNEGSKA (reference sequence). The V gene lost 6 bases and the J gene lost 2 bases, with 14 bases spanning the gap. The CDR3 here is CSAPHRATGANVLTF. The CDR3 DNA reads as TGCAGTGCCCCCCATCGAGCTACTGGGGCCAACGTCCTGACTTTC.